This TCR beta chain was identified during a study of response to subunit inactivated influenza vaccine. Findings of the study overall: Authors proposed each seasonal influenza vaccination draws in few new T cells.

TCRdb reprocessed the RT-PCR reads via MiXCR and lists one record per CDR3 protein. The profile covers 800,000 to 1,000,000 distinct CDR3 sequences, with 21% appearing a single time and 9.5% to 13% taken by the ten largest. This clonotype has more than one count but fewer than ten. Its specificity is unknown. The material sequenced was PBMCs from blood, taken 4 to 6 days after vaccination. The source of this sequence is a man aged 45-65 years who received an inactivated influenza vaccine.

Here the CDR3 DNA reads TGTGCCACCAGCCCTCGACAGGTCGCAGTGAACACTGAAGCTTTCTTT. Translated: CATSPRQVAVNTEAFF. The V call is TRBV15, the J call TRBJ1-1; maybe TRBD1 (6 bases). V was shortened by 5 bases and J by 0 bases, with 16 bases between the two germline ends. CDR3 length equals 16 residues. CDR1 and CDR2 (germline): LNHNV, YYDKDF (reference sequence).